This T cell receptor beta chain was sequenced in a study of CD8 T cells in ankylosing spondylitis. Trimming removed 6 bases from V and 2 bases from J, with 14 bases in between. Germline-derived CDR1 and CDR2 are SQVTM and ANQGSEA. The CDR3 runs to 13 residues. Library preparation for TCR beta used quantitative 5'-RACE with molecular barcodes. A single record per CDR3 protein comes from TCRdb applying MiXCR to the 5' RACE reads. The repertoire holds under 850,000 distinct CDR3 sequences, with roughly 19% as singletons. The table lists this clonotype with a few counts. The antigen is unknown. Regarding the study as a whole: Among TCR beta sequences, a motif of fewer than 10 highly homologous variants appeared characteristic of ankylosing spondylitis blood. Disease-linked clones were CD8+ and relatively rare in peripheral blood.

The rearrangement uses TRBV29-1 and TRBJ2-7; maybe TRBD1 (6 bases). Sample: blood, either unsorted or a sorted T cell fraction (not recorded which). This TCR was sampled from a male donor with ankylosing spondylitis. In nucleotides, the CDR3 is TGCAGCGTAGAAAGGGACACTACCTACGAGCAGTACTTC. Translated, it gives CSVERDTTYEQYF.